This T cell receptor beta chain was profiled in a study of OX40 agonist ivuxolimab in advanced cancers. Study information: It was permissible to have had prior anti-PD-1, anti-PD-L1 or anti-CTLA-4 therapy, and around 43% had some. Of the patients, three showed partial responses, one with hepatocellular carcinoma and two with cutaneous melanoma.

TCRdb's table, derived via immunoSEQ multiplex PCR, lists solely in-frame clones and lacks some. Of tens of thousands of clones listed, about 91% are singletons. Per the germline V gene, CDR1 is SGHRS and CDR2 is YFSETQ. The CDR3 length is 15 residues. Trimming left V 2 bases short and J 4 bases short, with 13 bases between. The TCR comes from an adult with an advanced solid tumor such as melanoma, head and neck, liver or kidney cancer. Sequencing was performed on CD4+ or CD8+ T cells sorted from blood, taken in a trial of the OX40 agonist ivuxolimab. The V and J genes are TRBV5-1 and TRBJ2-1; D ambiguous. The CDR3 region is CASSFFSGFYNEQFF. The CDR3 bases are TGCGCCAGCAGCTTTTTCAGTGGGTTTTACAATGAGCAGTTCTTC.